This is a list of T cell receptor beta chains from one sample in a study of blood T cell repertoires in COVID-19. Repertoires were generated with immunoSEQ multiplex PCR, while TCRdb's copy carries only in-frame clones and drops some. The sample contains some 100,000 clones, roughly 80% of which appear only once. Sample: peripheral blood. The receptor set was obtained from a man between 45 and 60 years old with acute or convalescent COVID-19. Each CDR3 is given with its conserved first and last residue. Fields, in order: CDR3 length, V gene, CDR3 protein.

12 TRBV19 CASSMGAYEQYF
16 TRBV4-2 CASSQGTSGGGYEQYF
15 TRBV5-1 CASNLENGEHNEQFF
15 TRBV2 CASSENPGANEKLFF
16 TRBV5-1 CASSWATSGPTDTQYF
17 TRBV4-1 CASSQVWTGANTGELFF
14 TRBV4-1 CASSERQGPYEQYF
15 TRBV2 CASRYYRSRDYEQYF
14 TRBV5-1 CASSHGTVTSPLHF
16 TRBV5-6 CASSPTTGGFYNEQFF
15 TRBV4-1 CASSQGPQGVYEQYF
15 TRBV4-2 CASSQDFGSYYEQYF
12 TRBV7-8 CASRDTERTQYF
17 TRBV9 CASSAGQGVATNEKLFF
15 TRBV10-3 CAISESTVSRNTIYF
15 TRBV27 CASSFQGAYSYEQYF
15 TRBV13 CASSRIEGLDTEAFF
14 TRBV4-1 CASSQPLRGYEQYF
13 TRBV12-3/TRBV12-4 CASSPTGASGYTF
15 TRBV21-1 CASSAQEFQNEKLFF
14 TRBV6-5 CASSSQGAVTEAFF
15 TRBV5-1 CASSLGTSGGGTQYF
13 TRBV7-2 CASSPAVSYGYTF
15 TRBV6-4 CASSESPRERYGYTF
14 TRBV9 CASSGPGTLQGYTF
16 TRBV5-6 CASSLAGGQAYQPQHF
15 TRBV27 CASRGWRQGIHEQYF
15 TRBV19 CASSKLAASTDTQYF
16 TRBV28 CASSTNRGDYQETQYF
15 TRBV24-1 CATSDYLAPGETQYF
13 TRBV7-6 CASSPLTETEAFF
17 TRBV24-1 CATSDLKSGRGTDTQYF
15 TRBV6-1 CASSEVGGYSYEQYF
14 TRBV3-1/TRBV3-2 CASSQGQGIDTQYF
18 TRBV2 CASSEGQGAVGNTYEQYF
13 TRBV5-1 CASRDSLGTEAFF
14 TRBV5-4 CASSYRDRVDEQFF
18 TRBV7-2 CASSLGTSGRLSSYEQYF
14 TRBV19 CATPAGSYTGELFF
16 TRBV28 CASREATGEGNTEAFF
15 TRBV6-1 CASSDIRYMNTEAFF
16 TRBV29-1 CSGEPGQVGGGETQYF
15 TRBV4-1 CASSHKTPLPTEAFF
13 TRBV12-3/TRBV12-4 CASSFGGTGSQYF